The 10 T cell receptor beta chains presented below share a single source sample, sequenced in a study of T cell clonality in common variable immunodeficiency. Sequencing used immunoSEQ multiplex PCR; TCRdb keeps in-frame clones, though not all of them. The sample holds 40,000 to 60,000 clones, and no clone turns up only once. Material for sequencing was peripheral blood mononuclear cells. These receptors were collected from a person aged 18 to 70 in good health.

This clone was counted at least ten times. The CDR3 loop is CSARVPQGRTPNQPQHF. CDR3 DNA (partial): TGCAGTGCTAGAGTACCCCAGGGGCGAACTCCCAATCAGCCC. The rearrangement joins TRBV20-1 to TRBJ1-5; D might be TRBD1 (6 bases). The read terminates 3 residues before the CDR3 end, so the remaining end is supplied by the germline J gene. The CDR3 totals 17 residues. CDR1 DFQATT and CDR2 SNEGSKA come from the germline V gene (reference sequence). Trimming cost V 1 base and J 3 bases, with 19 bases left between them.

This clone was recorded many times. The read terminates 3 residues ahead of where the CDR3 ends, so the germline J gene completes it. The chain has TRBV7-2 and TRBJ1-4; 7 bases agree with TRBD1. The CDR3 has 15 residues. Germline CDR1 and CDR2: SGHTA and FQGNSA. The V and J ends lost 5 bases and 3 bases, in that order; junction bases with no gene match: 6. The CDR3 sequence: CASSQGGTANEKLFF. The covered CDR3 bases are TGTGCCAGCAGCCAAGGGGGGACAGCTAATGAAAAA.

This clone was detected ten times or more. The missing CDR3 end, 3 residues past where the read stops, is filled in from the germline J gene. V is TRBV6-1 and J is TRBJ1-4; D gene unclear. The CDR3 spans 15 residues. Trimming stripped 4 bases from V and 8 bases from J, with 17 bases between. Looked up from germline, CDR1 is MNHNS and CDR2 is SASEGT. The sequenced CDR3 bases are TGTGCCAGCAGTGTAGACGGACCGGGGATAGAAAAA. Its translation is CASSVDGPGIEK. The CDR3 in full is CASSVDGPGIEKLFF.

In this sample, this clone turned up a few times. With the read ending 3 residues before the CDR3 end, the germline J gene is used to fill in that end. This chain connects TRBV6-1 to TRBJ1-2; D gene ambiguous. CDR1 is MNHNS and CDR2 is SASEGT in the germline V gene. The CDR3 runs 14 residues. The CDR3 protein is CASSEGGGFYDYTF. CDR3 DNA, as far as it was read: TGTGCCAGCAGTGAAGGTGGAGGGTTCTACGAC.

This clone was counted ten times or more. The read finishes 3 residues shy of the CDR3 end, and the germline J gene is used to complete it. The chain is built from TRBV7-2 and TRBJ1-2; D is uncertain. CDR1 and CDR2 (germline): SGHTA, FQGNSA. V was trimmed by 1 base and J by 4 bases, leaving 10 bases between them. CDR3 size: 14 residues. The sequenced CDR3 bases are TGTGCCAGCAGCTTAGAAAGAAACTTCTATGGC. It codes for CASSLERNFYG. The entire CDR3 protein is CASSLERNFYGYTF.

This clone was observed many times. The sequence runs out 3 residues before the end of the CDR3; the remainder is reconstructed from the germline J gene. The chain couples TRBV5-1 to TRBJ2-7; 7 positions match TRBD2. The CDR3 runs to 14 residues. Trimming removed 1 base from V and 3 bases from J; junction bases left unmatched: 4. Germline-derived CDR1 and CDR2 are SGHRS and YFSETQ. The CDR3 here is CASSLTSDSYEQYF. The part of the CDR3 DNA that was read is TGCGCCAGCAGCTTGACTAGCGACAGCTACGAG. Using reference TRBV5-1 and TRBJ2-7 for the parts outside the CDR3, the full variable domain is KAGVTQTPRYLIKTRGQQVTLSCSPISGHRSVSWYQQTPGQGLQFLFEYFSETQRNKGNFPGRFSGRQFSNSRSEMNVSTLELGDSALYLCASSLTSDSYEQYFGPGTRLTVT.

The CDR3: CSARSIETQYF. The CDR3 DNA, read in part, is TGCAGTGCCAGATCCATCGAGACC. The rearrangement links TRBV20-1 to TRBJ2-5; D uncertain. The sequenced fragment ends 3 residues before the CDR3 boundary, so the rest is inferred from the germline J gene. Trimming took 6 bases from V and 5 from J, leaving 10 bases between them. This CDR3 is built from 11 residues. Per the germline V gene, CDR1 is DFQATT and CDR2 is SNEGSKA (reference sequence).

Comments on this clone: The read ends 3 residues shy of where the CDR3 ends; the end is completed using the germline J gene. The chain links TRBV18 to TRBJ1-1, with D possibly matching TRBD1 (5 bases). V lost 5 bases to trimming and J lost 2 bases, with 12 bases between them. From germline, CDR1 is KGHSH and CDR2 LQKENI. The CDR3 extends over 14 amino acids. Incomplete CDR3 DNA: TGTGCCAGCTCAGAAACACAGGTTAACACTGAA. Its protein product is CASSETQVNTE. The full CDR3 is CASSETQVNTEAFF. The full variable domain, rest sourced from reference TRBV18 and TRBJ1-1, is NAGVMQNPRHLVRRRGQEARLRCSPMKGHSHVYWYRQLPEEGLKFMVYLQKENIIDESGMPKERFSAEFPKEGPSILRIQQVVRGDSAAYFCASSETQVNTEAFFGQGTRLTVV.

The sample holds a few counts of this clone. The read ends 3 residues early relative to the CDR3; the germline J gene fills the gap. The J gene is TRBJ2-3, the V gene TRBV6-2 or TRBV6-3; D is unclear. This CDR3 is 15 amino acids long. Germline-derived CDR1 and CDR2 are MNHEY and SVGEGT. CDR3 residues: CASSTPRIGQETQYF. The sequenced CDR3 bases are TGTGCCAGCAGTACCCCCCGGATAGGGCAAGAGACG.

Points on this clone: This may stem from a read error, because a much larger clone lies one nucleotide away. The read gets to within 3 residues of the CDR3 end, and the germline J gene fills in the rest. In the same sample, other DNA sequences code for this CDR3. The V gene is TRBV6-2 or TRBV6-3, the J gene TRBJ1-3, with a possible D match to TRBD1 (5 bases). Germline V gene sequence: CDR1 MNHEY, CDR2 SVGEGT. This CDR3 region has 16 residues. The CDR3 is CASSYTPGRAGNTIYF. The covered CDR3 bases are TGTGCCAGCAGTTACACTCCAGGGAGAGCTGGAAACACG.